These 19 T cell receptor beta chains came from one sample sequenced in a study of T cells in localized non-small cell lung cancer. Using immunoSEQ multiplex PCR, the repertoire was profiled, and TCRdb retains in-frame clones only, with some absent. Here the sample spans about 1,400 clones, 15% to 20% being singletons. The sample here was normal lung tissue next to the tumor, taken before any cancer treatment. The receptors here all came from a male donor at least 60 years old with stage I squamous cell lung carcinoma.

In its sample, this clone was seen a few times. The chain couples TRBV6-8 to TRBJ2-1; D is unclear. Trimming cost V 3 bases and J 5 bases, with 14 bases left between them. The CDR3 extends over 15 amino acids. Per germline, CDR1 MNHGY and CDR2 SAAAGT. As DNA, the CDR3 is TGTGCCAGCAGTTATTCTAGTTTCAGCCACAATGAGCAGTTCTTC. This sequence encodes CASSYSSFSHNEQFF.

V gene TRBV30 combines with J gene TRBJ2-2; TRBD2 matches 9 bases. Germline V gene sequence: CDR1 GTSNPN, CDR2 SVGIG (reference sequence). The CDR3 runs 14 residues. V lost 4 bases and J lost 1; bases outside the gene matches: 1. The chain's CDR3 is CAWKLAGNTGELFF. The CDR3 DNA is TGTGCCTGGAAACTAGCGGGGAACACCGGGGAGCTGTTTTTT.

The V gene is TRBV6-8, the J gene TRBJ1-4; tentatively, D is TRBD1 (5 bases). Trimming took 2 bases from V and 7 from J, leaving 14 bases between them. Germline CDR1 and CDR2: MNHGY and SAAAGT. This CDR3 contains 15 residues. CDR3 protein: CASSYGSQGGEKLFF. For the CDR3, the DNA is TGTGCCAGCAGTTACGGTTCGCAGGGCGGTGAAAAACTGTTTTTT.

This chain joins TRBV28 and TRBJ2-7; TRBD1 agrees at 7 bases. Germline CDR1 MDHEN, CDR2 SYDVKM. Unmatched junction bases numbered 8, after V lost 6 bases and J lost 3 bases. CDR3 size: 14 residues. CDR3 sequence: CASSPGDSIYEQYF. The CDR3 DNA sequence: TGTGCCAGCAGCCCAGGGGACAGCATCTACGAGCAGTACTTC. Complete variable domain (other parts from reference TRBV28 and TRBJ2-7): DVKVTQSSRYLVKRTGEKVFLECVQDMDHENMFWYRQDPGLGLRLIYFSYDVKMKEKGDIPEGYSVSREKKERFSLILESASTNQTSMYLCASSPGDSIYEQYFGPGTRLTVT.

This clone has a handful of counts. CDR3 sequence reads: CASSSSVREQYF. The CDR3 DNA sequence: TGTGCCAGCAGTTCTAGCGTGCGGGAGCAGTACTTC. The chain couples TRBV28 to TRBJ2-7; tentative D call: TRBD2 (6 bases). V shed 4 bases and J shed 7 bases, with 11 bases lying between them. The CDR3 covers 12 residues. CDR1 is MDHEN, CDR2 SYDVKM, per germline.

This clone was counted a few times. The chain recombines TRBV11-3 with TRBJ1-2; no clear D gene. This CDR3 contains 14 residues. Trimming took 5 bases from V and 0 from J, leaving 10 bases between them. Per the germline V gene, CDR1 is SGHNT and CDR2 is YENEEA. CDR3: CASSPDWANYGYTF. For the CDR3, the DNA is TGTGCCAGCAGCCCGGACTGGGCTAACTATGGCTACACCTTC.

V and J are TRBV9 and TRBJ2-1, with a possible D match to TRBD1 (6 bases). V was shortened by 4 bases and J by 7 bases, with 18 bases between the two germline ends. The CDR3 runs to 15 residues. Germline loops: CDR1 SGDLS, CDR2 YYNGEE. CDR3 bases: TGTGCCAGCAGCATATCCGGGGACAACGGGAATGAGCAGTTCTTC. Translated, it gives CASSISGDNGNEQFF.

By proportion, this clone is medium-sized. This rearrangement joins TRBV6-8 to TRBJ2-6, with D uncertain. Trimming took 2 bases from V and 0 from J, leaving 5 bases between them. This CDR3 comprises 15 residues. CDR1 and CDR2 from the germline V gene are MNHGY and SAAAGT. The CDR3 loop is CASSYDNSGANVLTF. The DNA of the CDR3 is TGTGCCAGCAGTTACGACAACTCTGGGGCCAACGTCCTGACTTTC.

A few counts support this clone. The chain joins TRBV10-3 to TRBJ2-3; D not certain. The V end lost 10 bases, the J end lost 2 bases, and 10 bases lay between the germline ends. This CDR3 is built from 12 residues. Germline loops: CDR1 ENHRY, CDR2 SYGVKD. CDR3 nucleotides: TGTGCCAGCGTTCTCAACACAGATACGCAGTATTTT. It encodes CASVLNTDTQYF.

By frequency in the sample, this clone is medium-sized. For the CDR3, the DNA is TGCGCCAGCAGCTCAGGACAAGACAGACAGCCCCAGCATTTT. Translating gives CASSSGQDRQPQHF. The J gene is TRBJ1-5, the V gene TRBV4-1; perhaps TRBD1 as D (5 bases). The V gene lost 5 bases and the J gene lost 7 bases, with 15 bases spanning the gap. Germline CDR1 is MGHRA and CDR2 is YSYEKL. The CDR3 length is 14 residues.

This clone showed up just a few times. At one of its ends the junction is not consistent with the germline gene, which may arise from a read error. The CDR3 is CASSHGLAGFPGDF. CDR3 in DNA: TGTGCCAGCAGCCATGGACTAGCGGGATTCCCTGGGGACTTC. The rearrangement uses TRBV11-3 and TRBJ2-5, with TRBD2 matching over 12 bases. Germline V gene lookup returns CDR1 SGHNT and CDR2 YENEEA. The CDR3 contains 14 residues.

By share, this clone counts as medium-sized. The chain links TRBV11-3 to TRBJ1-4; TRBD1 is a possible D gene (5 bases). Trimming cost V 1 base and J 3 bases, with 6 bases left between them. Germline V gene sequence: CDR1 SGHNT, CDR2 YENEEA. CDR3 length: 14 residues. The CDR3 loop reads CASSLGGANEKLFF. DNA for the CDR3: TGTGCCAGCAGCTTAGGGGGGGCTAATGAAAAACTGTTTTTT. Full variable domain (rest looked up from reference TRBV11-3 and TRBJ1-4): EAGVVQSPRYKIIEKKQPVAFWCNPISGHNTLYWYLQNLGQGPELLIRYENEEAVDDSQLPKDRFSAERLKGVDSTLKIQPAELGDSAVYLCASSLGGANEKLFFGSGTQLSVL.

This clone is medium-sized (0.01 to 0.1%). The V call is TRBV6-8, the J call TRBJ1-1; D may be TRBD1 (5 bases). The CDR3 runs to 14 residues. CDR1 and CDR2 from the germline V gene are MNHGY and SAAAGT. V lost 9 bases to trimming and J lost 4 bases, with 18 bases between them. The CDR3 region is CASSVTGRGTEAFF. The CDR3, as DNA: TGTGCCAGTTCAGTCACGGGTAGGGGCACTGAAGCTTTCTTT.

This clone qualifies as medium-sized (0.01 to 0.1%). This chain joins TRBV11-3 and TRBJ2-7; 8 bases agree with TRBD1. The CDR3 runs to 16 residues. Germline V gives CDR1 SGHNT, CDR2 YENEEA. Trimming at V came to 5 bases and at J to 3 bases, leaving 12 bases not matched to a gene. CDR3 DNA: TGTGCCAGCAGCCAATTCTACCGACAGGGGTACTACGAGCAGTACTTC. Amino acid sequence: CASSQFYRQGYYEQYF. Looking up the rest from reference TRBV11-3 and TRBJ2-7 gives the full variable domain: EAGVVQSPRYKIIEKKQPVAFWCNPISGHNTLYWYLQNLGQGPELLIRYENEEAVDDSQLPKDRFSAERLKGVDSTLKIQPAELGDSAVYLCASSQFYRQGYYEQYFGPGTRLTVT.

On this clone: Germline and junction disagree at one end, which may indicate a read error. This rearrangement joins TRBV6-8 to TRBJ2-3; weak D call: TRBD2 (6 bases). CDR1 is MNHGY and CDR2 is SAAAGT in the germline V gene. The CDR3 length is 14 residues. CDR3 nucleotides: TGTGCCATCAGTACCCCGACTAGGACAGATACGCAGTATTTT. Encoded protein: CAISTPTRTDTQYF.

Here the CDR3 DNA reads TGTGCCAGCAGTTACGATTCGGGGTTCGATACGCAGTATTTT. Protein sequence: CASSYDSGFDTQYF. The chain is built from TRBV6-7 and TRBJ2-3, with D tentatively TRBD2 (5 bases). TRBV6-7 is filed as an ORF, its function uncertain. V was cut by 2 bases and J by 6 bases, with 12 bases left in between. The CDR3 loop spans 14 amino acids.

The rearrangement joins TRBV15 to TRBJ2-7; 8 nucleotides match TRBD2. CDR1 LNHNV and CDR2 YYDKDF come from the germline V gene (reference sequence). The CDR3 is 14 amino acids. The V and J ends lost 4 bases and 6 bases, in that order; junction bases with no gene match: 8. This CDR3 is CATSTGTRPGEQYF. DNA for the CDR3: TGTGCCACCAGCACCGGGACTAGGCCTGGCGAGCAGTACTTC. Full variable domain (missing parts from reference TRBV15 and TRBJ2-7): DAMVIQNPRYQVTQFGKPVTLSCSQTLNHNVMYWYQQKSSQAPKLLFHYYDKDFNNEADTPDNFQSRRPNTSFCFLDIRSPGLGDTAMYLCATSTGTRPGEQYFGPGTRLTVT.

The CDR3 loop is CASSAFPTGRGADTQYF. CDR3 bases: TGTGCCAGTAGTGCCTTCCCGACAGGGCGCGGGGCAGATACGCAGTATTTT. V gene TRBV19 combines with J gene TRBJ2-3; the D gene is possibly TRBD1 (7 bases). CDR1 is LNHDA and CDR2 is SQIVND in the germline V gene (reference sequence). The length of the CDR3 is 17 residues. V lost 5 bases to trimming and J lost 4 bases, with 22 bases between them.

The rearrangement uses TRBV18 and TRBJ2-2, with TRBD2 matching 12 bases. V shed 3 bases and J 6 bases; nucleotides not matched to a gene: 11. CDR3 size: 18 residues. CDR1 and CDR2 (germline): KGHSH, LQKENI. The CDR3 sequence: CASSPDLASGRVAGELFF. The CDR3 DNA is TGTGCCAGCTCACCGGATTTGGCTAGCGGGAGGGTCGCCGGGGAGCTGTTTTTT.